This T cell receptor (beta chain) was obtained from a study of shared clonotypes between healthy human individuals. Study outcomes and limitations: Generally, naive subsets (rather than memory subsets) showed larger estimated richness.

Healthy HIV-negative adults without recent acute infections or vaccinations served as donors. The study drew all its donors from Caucasian adults living in Nashville, Tennessee. Germline loops: CDR1 ENHRY, CDR2 SYGVKD. V was pared by 6 bases and J by 4 bases, with 6 bases of the junction left unmatched. The CDR3 covers 13 residues. Here immunoSEQ multiplex PCR was the method, and the copy in TCRdb shows in-frame clones only, minus some. The sample carries more than 850,000 clones, approximately 78% recorded once. About this clone itself: What it recognizes is unknown.

Sequencing used memory CD4+ T cells from PBMCs. Documented subset: CD45RA-negative fraction. This TCR came from a man in his late teens or twenties in good health. Some clones in this sample may be carry-over from other donors' samples. The rearrangement uses TRBV10-3 and TRBJ2-7; 7 positions agree with TRBD1. The CDR3 sequence: CAISYDRAYEQYF. Written as DNA, the CDR3 is TGTGCCATCAGCTATGACAGGGCGTACGAGCAGTACTTC.